The rows below give T cell receptor beta chains drawn from one sample of a study of brain T cells in children with intractable seizures. Generated by immunoSEQ multiplex PCR, the TCRdb table keeps only in-frame clones and is missing some. The data show about 340,000 clones, over 90% seen once. Sequencing used peripheral blood, obtained 4 to 5 months after surgery. All receptors come from a boy less than two years old with tuberous sclerosis and intractable seizures. Each CDR3 is given with its conserved first and last residue. A D gene is named only where the DNA matches it firmly.

d_gene: TRBD2
v_gene: TRBV11-2
len: 14
j_gene: TRBJ2-7
CDR3aa: CASRTSGRSYEQYF

d_gene: NA
v_gene: TRBV6-5
len: 14
j_gene: TRBJ1-6
CDR3aa: CASTGGQLNSPLHF

d_gene: NA
v_gene: TRBV21-1
len: 14
j_gene: TRBJ1-5
CDR3aa: CASRQNRGRQPQHF

d_gene: NA
v_gene: TRBV30
len: 13
j_gene: TRBJ1-5
CDR3aa: CAWSLRGDQPQHF

d_gene: NA
v_gene: TRBV27
len: 16
j_gene: TRBJ2-3
CDR3aa: CASSLRLSGSADTQYF

d_gene: TRBD2
v_gene: TRBV2
len: 14
j_gene: TRBJ2-1
CDR3aa: CASLSGRGGNEQFF

d_gene: NA
v_gene: TRBV27
len: 15
j_gene: TRBJ1-2
CDR3aa: CASSSIRGQGYGYTF

d_gene: TRBD1
v_gene: TRBV5-1
len: 19
j_gene: TRBJ2-5
CDR3aa: CASSPLSGTGDRYQETQYF

d_gene: NA
v_gene: TRBV5-8
len: 12
j_gene: TRBJ2-7
CDR3aa: CASDMSSYEQYF

d_gene: NA
v_gene: TRBV9
len: 15
j_gene: TRBJ2-3
CDR3aa: CASSVERKSTDTQYF

d_gene: TRBD2
v_gene: TRBV7-2
len: 17
j_gene: TRBJ2-3
CDR3aa: CASSTRTSGSGTDTQYF

d_gene: TRBD1
v_gene: TRBV27
len: 16
j_gene: TRBJ2-6
CDR3aa: CASSIYRGSGANVLTF

d_gene: NA
v_gene: TRBV7-9
len: 13
j_gene: TRBJ1-1
CDR3aa: CASSSRTPTEAFF

d_gene: TRBD2
v_gene: TRBV9
len: 17
j_gene: TRBJ2-1
CDR3aa: CASSQVGLADRVDEQFF

d_gene: NA
v_gene: TRBV6-5
len: 13
j_gene: TRBJ2-1
CDR3aa: CATTCLLCNEQFF

d_gene: NA
v_gene: TRBV5-1
len: 16
j_gene: TRBJ1-1
CDR3aa: CASSPFDGARWGEAFF

d_gene: NA
v_gene: TRBV30
len: 16
j_gene: TRBJ2-2
CDR3aa: CAWSVQSGGTTGELFF

d_gene: NA
v_gene: TRBV11-2
len: 12
j_gene: TRBJ1-4
CDR3aa: CASSLRGEKLFF

d_gene: NA
v_gene: TRBV9
len: 15
j_gene: TRBJ2-5
CDR3aa: CASSVEGLIQETQYF

d_gene: TRBD2
v_gene: TRBV5-1
len: 16
j_gene: TRBJ2-5
CDR3aa: CASSAGTSGTGETQYF

d_gene: TRBD1
v_gene: TRBV7-9
len: 15
j_gene: TRBJ2-1
CDR3aa: CASSAEGQGYNEQFF

d_gene: TRBD1
v_gene: TRBV29-1
len: 12
j_gene: TRBJ2-1
CDR3aa: CSRTGDDNEQFF

d_gene: TRBD2
v_gene: TRBV29-1
len: 15
j_gene: TRBJ2-1
CDR3aa: CSVTPSGSTNNEQFF

d_gene: NA
v_gene: TRBV21-1
len: 12
j_gene: TRBJ2-7
CDR3aa: CASRDSSYEQYF

d_gene: NA
v_gene: TRBV9
len: 19
j_gene: TRBJ1-2
CDR3aa: CASSVGAGPSVSTNYGYTF

d_gene: NA
v_gene: TRBV7-2
len: 16
j_gene: TRBJ2-1
CDR3aa: CASSLLGGQSYNEQFF

d_gene: TRBD1
v_gene: TRBV11-2
len: 17
j_gene: TRBJ1-1
CDR3aa: CASSNYFRGQLNTEAFF

d_gene: TRBD1
v_gene: TRBV9
len: 23
j_gene: TRBJ2-6
CDR3aa: CASSSAPSLTGVIEVSGANVLTF

d_gene: NA
v_gene: TRBV6-5
len: 13
j_gene: TRBJ1-1
CDR3aa: CASSYRIHTEAFF

d_gene: TRBD1
v_gene: TRBV5-4
len: 13
j_gene: TRBJ1-3
CDR3aa: CASSLDRGYTIYF

d_gene: NA
v_gene: TRBV2
len: 14
j_gene: TRBJ1-5
CDR3aa: CASKNDGGNQPQHF

d_gene: NA
v_gene: TRBV28
len: 14
j_gene: TRBJ1-4
CDR3aa: CASSSPSTNEKLFF

d_gene: NA
v_gene: TRBV6-1
len: 17
j_gene: TRBJ2-3
CDR3aa: CASSDRARAYPTDTQYF

d_gene: NA
v_gene: TRBV11-3
len: 15
j_gene: TRBJ2-1
CDR3aa: CASSLERGPAAEQFF

d_gene: TRBD1
v_gene: TRBV28
len: 15
j_gene: TRBJ1-3
CDR3aa: CASVPGQKIGNTIYF

d_gene: TRBD2
v_gene: TRBV19
len: 17
j_gene: TRBJ2-7
CDR3aa: CASRIGTSGAGHYEQYF

d_gene: TRBD2
v_gene: TRBV28
len: 17
j_gene: TRBJ2-3
CDR3aa: CASSSFWTSGGEDTQYF

d_gene: NA
v_gene: TRBV7-9
len: 13
j_gene: TRBJ2-7
CDR3aa: CASSFRLGYEQYF

d_gene: NA
v_gene: TRBV11-2
len: 15
j_gene: TRBJ2-2
CDR3aa: CASSLGGRDTGELFF

d_gene: NA
v_gene: TRBV4-1
len: 17
j_gene: TRBJ1-2
CDR3aa: CASSQGGTLLPLYGYTF

d_gene: NA
v_gene: TRBV19
len: 15
j_gene: TRBJ1-3
CDR3aa: CASRTVGFSGNTIYF

d_gene: NA
v_gene: TRBV24-1
len: 13
j_gene: TRBJ1-1
CDR3aa: CATRDSLNTEAFF

d_gene: NA
v_gene: TRBV18
len: 15
j_gene: TRBJ1-2
CDR3aa: CASSPYPQGPYGYTF

d_gene: TRBD2
v_gene: TRBV29-1
len: 16
j_gene: TRBJ2-1
CDR3aa: CSVEGTSGITYNEQFF

d_gene: NA
v_gene: TRBV5-4
len: 15
j_gene: TRBJ2-7
CDR3aa: CASSPRTDPSYEQYF

d_gene: TRBD1
v_gene: TRBV27
len: 16
j_gene: TRBJ2-7
CDR3aa: CASSPSGQGRGYEQYF

d_gene: NA
v_gene: TRBV5-1
len: 17
j_gene: TRBJ2-2
CDR3aa: CASSLDGQLLNTGELFF

d_gene: TRBD1
v_gene: TRBV4-1
len: 14
j_gene: TRBJ1-1
CDR3aa: CASSQIYRGTEAFF

d_gene: NA
v_gene: TRBV6-5
len: 13
j_gene: TRBJ1-5
CDR3aa: CASSNRSNQPQHF

d_gene: TRBD2
v_gene: TRBV19
len: 15
j_gene: TRBJ2-7
CDR3aa: CASTPGGSQKGEQYF

d_gene: TRBD1
v_gene: TRBV9
len: 16
j_gene: TRBJ2-3
CDR3aa: CASSATTGGLVDTQYF

d_gene: TRBD1
v_gene: TRBV27
len: 14
j_gene: TRBJ1-1
CDR3aa: CASSQLQGVGEAFF

d_gene: NA
v_gene: TRBV12-2
len: 16
j_gene: TRBJ2-1
CDR3aa: CASRILKRPSYNEQFF

d_gene: NA
v_gene: TRBV2
len: 14
j_gene: TRBJ2-5
CDR3aa: CASSRNRDLETQYF

d_gene: NA
v_gene: TRBV29-1
len: 17
j_gene: TRBJ2-1
CDR3aa: CSVPLLRGGSSYNEQFF

d_gene: NA
v_gene: TRBV29-1
len: 13
j_gene: TRBJ1-2
CDR3aa: CSVETGFGYGYTF

d_gene: NA
v_gene: TRBV2
len: 14
j_gene: TRBJ1-5
CDR3aa: CASSSRETVQPQHF

d_gene: NA
v_gene: TRBV19
len: 12
j_gene: TRBJ1-4
CDR3aa: CASSGRMGKLFF

d_gene: NA
v_gene: TRBV6-5
len: 11
j_gene: TRBJ1-1
CDR3aa: CASRQNTEAFF

d_gene: TRBD1
v_gene: TRBV4-1
len: 14
j_gene: TRBJ1-1
CDR3aa: CASSPGTGNTEAFF